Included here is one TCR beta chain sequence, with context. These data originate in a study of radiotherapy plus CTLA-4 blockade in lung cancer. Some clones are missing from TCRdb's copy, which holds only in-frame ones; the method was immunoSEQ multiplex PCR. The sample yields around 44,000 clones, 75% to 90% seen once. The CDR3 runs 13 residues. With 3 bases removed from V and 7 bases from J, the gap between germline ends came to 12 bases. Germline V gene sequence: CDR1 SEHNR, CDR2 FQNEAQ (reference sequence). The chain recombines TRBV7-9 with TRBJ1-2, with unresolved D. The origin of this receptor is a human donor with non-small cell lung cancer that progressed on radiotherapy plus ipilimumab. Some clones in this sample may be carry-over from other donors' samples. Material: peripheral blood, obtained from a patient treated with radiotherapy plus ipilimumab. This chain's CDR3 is CASSFGNEGGYTF. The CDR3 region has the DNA TGTGCCAGCAGCTTCGGGAATGAAGGTGGCTACACCTTC.